Listed below are T cell receptor beta chains from one sample, sequenced in a study of shared T cell receptors in the human thymus. Assay used: immunoSEQ multiplex PCR; TCRdb lists only in-frame clones, some missing. The table shows some 700,000 clones, with approximately 87% occurring only once. These data were also reused for a study on human thymus T cells.

Specimen: thymocytes. These receptor sequences come from a boy younger than two with a congenital heart defect. Both conserved end residues are part of each CDR3. The D gene is left open where the match is weak. Rows may omit the clone size; those that give it use once, few, many or a size class.

abundance: NA
len: 14
d_gene: TRBD1
v_gene: TRBV10-3
j_gene: TRBJ2-7
CDR3nt: TGTGCCATCAGAAGGGGGCGGGCGGCCTACGAGCAGTACTTC
CDR3aa: CAIRRGRAAYEQYF

abundance: NA
len: 9
d_gene: NA
v_gene: TRBV29-1
j_gene: TRBJ2-1
CDR3nt: TGCAGCGCCGACAATGAGCAGTTCTTC
CDR3aa: CSADNEQFF

abundance: NA
len: 14
d_gene: TRBD1
v_gene: TRBV19
j_gene: TRBJ1-1
CDR3nt: TGTGCCAGTATCTCGACAGGGTCTCTCACTGAAGCTTTCTTT
CDR3aa: CASISTGSLTEAFF

abundance: once
len: 11
d_gene: NA
v_gene: TRBV30
j_gene: TRBJ2-3
CDR3nt: TGTGCCTTTAAACGGTGGGATACGCAGTATTTT
CDR3aa: CAFKRWDTQYF

abundance: once
len: 14
d_gene: NA
v_gene: TRBV6-4
j_gene: TRBJ2-7
CDR3nt: TGTGCCAGCAGAAGGACAGCCAGCTCCTACGAGCAGTACTTC
CDR3aa: CASRRTASSYEQYF

abundance: NA
len: 17
d_gene: NA
v_gene: TRBV5-1
j_gene: TRBJ2-3
CDR3nt: TGCGCCAGCAGCCCTGCGACAGTCCAGACCCGCACAGATACGCAGTATTTT
CDR3aa: CASSPATVQTRTDTQYF

abundance: NA
len: 19
d_gene: TRBD2
v_gene: TRBV5-4
j_gene: TRBJ2-3
CDR3nt: TGTGCCAGCACGCATGGGCGGGAGGCCGCCATTATATTCACAGATACGCAGTATTTT
CDR3aa: CASTHGREAAIIFTDTQYF

abundance: NA
len: 16
d_gene: TRBD2
v_gene: TRBV29-1
j_gene: TRBJ2-7
CDR3nt: TGCAGCGTTGATAGCCCAGGACTAGCGGGAGCGTCCGAGCAGTACTTC
CDR3aa: CSVDSPGLAGASEQYF

abundance: NA
len: 15
d_gene: TRBD2
v_gene: TRBV11-3
j_gene: TRBJ2-7
CDR3nt: TGTGCCAGCAGCTTAGGGGGAGGGCCCACCTACGAGCAGTACTTC
CDR3aa: CASSLGGGPTYEQYF

abundance: NA
len: 14
d_gene: TRBD2
v_gene: TRBV6-5
j_gene: TRBJ2-2
CDR3nt: TGTGCCATTTCCAGCGGGAGCGACACCGGGGAGCTGTTTTTT
CDR3aa: CAISSGSDTGELFF

abundance: once
len: 15
d_gene: TRBD2
v_gene: TRBV11-2
j_gene: TRBJ2-7
CDR3nt: TGTGCCAGCAGCAACCCTAGCGGAAAGTCCTACGAGCAGTACTTC
CDR3aa: CASSNPSGKSYEQYF

abundance: once
len: 15
d_gene: TRBD2
v_gene: TRBV5-1
j_gene: TRBJ2-3
CDR3nt: TGCGCCAGCAGAAACGCGGGAGAAGGCACAGATACGCAGTATTTT
CDR3aa: CASRNAGEGTDTQYF

abundance: NA
len: 16
d_gene: TRBD1
v_gene: TRBV5-6
j_gene: TRBJ2-2
CDR3nt: TGTGCCAGCACCGCTCAGGGACAGGGGAGTTGTAAGGAGCTGTTTTTT
CDR3aa: CASTAQGQGSCKELFF

abundance: once
len: 16
d_gene: NA
v_gene: TRBV12-5
j_gene: TRBJ2-7
CDR3nt: TGTGCTAGTGGTTTTGTGCCCGCGGCAGGGTGGGGCGAGCAGTACTTC
CDR3aa: CASGFVPAAGWGEQYF

abundance: NA
len: 13
d_gene: NA
v_gene: TRBV7-9
j_gene: TRBJ2-7
CDR3nt: TGTGCCAGCAGCTTGCGGCTCTCCTACGAGCAGTACTTC
CDR3aa: CASSLRLSYEQYF

abundance: NA
len: 13
d_gene: TRBD1
v_gene: TRBV10-1
j_gene: TRBJ2-2
CDR3nt: TGCGCCAGCCGGGACAGGGGGCCCGGGGAGCTGTTTTTT
CDR3aa: CASRDRGPGELFF

abundance: NA
len: 11
d_gene: NA
v_gene: TRBV11-2
j_gene: TRBJ2-7
CDR3nt: TGTGCCAGCAGGCGCGAGGGCGAGCAGTACTTC
CDR3aa: CASRREGEQYF

abundance: NA
len: 13
d_gene: TRBD1
v_gene: TRBV10-1
j_gene: TRBJ1-1
CDR3nt: TGCGCCAGCAGGAAACAGGGGAATACTGAAGCTTTCTTT
CDR3aa: CASRKQGNTEAFF

abundance: NA
len: 12
d_gene: NA
v_gene: TRBV7-2
j_gene: TRBJ2-7
CDR3nt: TGTGCCAGCAGCCCGGTTGCCTACGAGCAGTACTTC
CDR3aa: CASSPVAYEQYF

abundance: NA
len: 13
d_gene: NA
v_gene: TRBV29-1
j_gene: TRBJ2-5
CDR3nt: TGCAGCGTTTGGAGGCAGCCCAGAGAGACCCAGTACTTC
CDR3aa: CSVWRQPRETQYF

abundance: NA
len: 16
d_gene: TRBD1
v_gene: TRBV27
j_gene: TRBJ2-6
CDR3nt: TGTGCCAGCAGTGTGACAGGGCCCTCTGGGGCCAACGTCCTGACTTTC
CDR3aa: CASSVTGPSGANVLTF

abundance: NA
len: 13
d_gene: NA
v_gene: TRBV18
j_gene: TRBJ2-2
CDR3nt: TGTGCCAGCTCACTTCCAGGGGCCGGGGAGCTGTTTTTT
CDR3aa: CASSLPGAGELFF

abundance: NA
len: 14
d_gene: TRBD1
v_gene: TRBV7-9
j_gene: TRBJ1-1
CDR3nt: TGTGCCAGCAGCTACCGGGACAGGAACACTGAAGCTTTCTTT
CDR3aa: CASSYRDRNTEAFF

abundance: NA
len: 15
d_gene: NA
v_gene: TRBV5-6
j_gene: TRBJ2-5
CDR3nt: TGTGCCAGCAGCTTGCTCCAGGGTAGTAGGGAGACCCAGTACTTC
CDR3aa: CASSLLQGSRETQYF

abundance: NA
len: 18
d_gene: NA
v_gene: TRBV11-3
j_gene: TRBJ2-2
CDR3nt: TGTGCCAGCAGCCTCCTAGCGTCTAGCGCTACGAACACCGGGGAGCTGTTTTTT
CDR3aa: CASSLLASSATNTGELFF

abundance: NA
len: 16
d_gene: TRBD1
v_gene: TRBV4-3
j_gene: TRBJ1-2
CDR3nt: TGCGCCAGCAGCCCTGGGACAGGGGATTATATCTATGGCTACACCTTC
CDR3aa: CASSPGTGDYIYGYTF

abundance: NA
len: 13
d_gene: TRBD1
v_gene: TRBV19
j_gene: TRBJ1-1
CDR3nt: TGTGCCAGTAGTGGGACAGGGGACACTGAAGCTTTCTTT
CDR3aa: CASSGTGDTEAFF

abundance: NA
len: 14
d_gene: NA
v_gene: TRBV19
j_gene: TRBJ1-1
CDR3nt: TGTGCCAGTAGCCTTCGGGGGGCGAAGACTGAAGCTTTCTTT
CDR3aa: CASSLRGAKTEAFF

abundance: NA
len: 14
d_gene: TRBD2
v_gene: TRBV7-2
j_gene: TRBJ2-3
CDR3nt: TGTGCCACCAGGGCGGGGGGACTCACAGATACGCAGTATTTT
CDR3aa: CATRAGGLTDTQYF

abundance: NA
len: 15
d_gene: TRBD1
v_gene: TRBV7-9
j_gene: TRBJ2-7
CDR3nt: TGTGCCAGCAGCCACCGGGACAGGGTCCCCTACGAGCAGTACTTC
CDR3aa: CASSHRDRVPYEQYF

abundance: NA
len: 14
d_gene: TRBD2
v_gene: TRBV5-1
j_gene: TRBJ2-7
CDR3nt: TGCGCCAGCAGCGACGGAGCGGGAGGGTACGAGCAGTACTTC
CDR3aa: CASSDGAGGYEQYF

abundance: once
len: 15
d_gene: NA
v_gene: TRBV30
j_gene: TRBJ2-1
CDR3nt: TGTGCCTGGAGTAGGACTCCTGGCCTACACAATGAGCAGTTCTTC
CDR3aa: CAWSRTPGLHNEQFF

abundance: NA
len: 15
d_gene: NA
v_gene: TRBV5-1
j_gene: TRBJ1-2
CDR3nt: TGCGCCAGCAGCTTGGTCGGCAGGGCTAACTATGGCTACACCTTC
CDR3aa: CASSLVGRANYGYTF

abundance: NA
len: 23
d_gene: TRBD1
v_gene: TRBV7-3
j_gene: TRBJ2-6
CDR3nt: TGTGCCAGCAGCTTAACTGTGGAATTAGGACAGGGAACCCTCAACTCTGGGGCCAACGTCCTGACTTTC
CDR3aa: CASSLTVELGQGTLNSGANVLTF

abundance: NA
len: 17
d_gene: TRBD2
v_gene: TRBV19
j_gene: TRBJ2-6
CDR3nt: TGTGCCAGTAGTATAGGGGAGGGCCACTCTGGGGCCAACGTCCTGACTTTC
CDR3aa: CASSIGEGHSGANVLTF

abundance: NA
len: 13
d_gene: TRBD1
v_gene: TRBV5-4
j_gene: TRBJ2-7
CDR3nt: TGTGCCAGCGGAGGGACAGGGGTGAGCGAGCAGTACTTC
CDR3aa: CASGGTGVSEQYF

abundance: NA
len: 17
d_gene: NA
v_gene: TRBV28
j_gene: TRBJ2-7
CDR3nt: TGTGCCAGCAGTACTCACCTGGACAGGGAGGGGGTTGGCGAGCAGTACTTC
CDR3aa: CASSTHLDREGVGEQYF

abundance: NA
len: 18
d_gene: TRBD1
v_gene: TRBV7-3
j_gene: TRBJ1-5
CDR3nt: TGTGCCAGCAGCTCTACCCTAAGGACAGGGATGAGGAGGCAGCCCCAGCATTTT
CDR3aa: CASSSTLRTGMRRQPQHF

abundance: NA
len: 15
d_gene: NA
v_gene: TRBV5-6
j_gene: TRBJ2-4
CDR3nt: TGTGCCAGCAGCTTGGTCCGAGAGGTCAAAAACATTCAGTACTTC
CDR3aa: CASSLVREVKNIQYF

abundance: NA
len: 17
d_gene: TRBD2
v_gene: TRBV30
j_gene: TRBJ2-5
CDR3nt: TGTGCCTGGAGACGAGTCTCTAGCGGGGTGGGGGGAGAGACCCAGTACTTC
CDR3aa: CAWRRVSSGVGGETQYF

abundance: NA
len: 17
d_gene: TRBD2
v_gene: TRBV2
j_gene: TRBJ2-7
CDR3nt: TGTGCCAGCAGCCCCTTGGTAGCGGGAGGGTTCTCCTACGAGCAGTACTTC
CDR3aa: CASSPLVAGGFSYEQYF

abundance: NA
len: 15
d_gene: TRBD1
v_gene: TRBV5-6
j_gene: TRBJ2-5
CDR3nt: TGTGCCAGCAGCGGCAACAGGGGGCGCAAAGAGACCCAGTACTTC
CDR3aa: CASSGNRGRKETQYF

abundance: NA
len: 16
d_gene: TRBD2
v_gene: TRBV27
j_gene: TRBJ2-3
CDR3nt: TGTGCCAGCAGCCTAAGAGCGGGAGTCGTCACAGATACGCAGTATTTT
CDR3aa: CASSLRAGVVTDTQYF

abundance: NA
len: 16
d_gene: TRBD2
v_gene: TRBV11-2
j_gene: TRBJ2-7
CDR3nt: TGTGCCAGCAGCTTACCGGCTAGCGGACCGACCTACGAGCAGTACTTC
CDR3aa: CASSLPASGPTYEQYF

abundance: NA
len: 16
d_gene: TRBD2
v_gene: TRBV7-6
j_gene: TRBJ2-5
CDR3nt: TGTGCCAGCAGCCCAGAGGGGCGGGAGAACCGAGAGACCCAGTACTTC
CDR3aa: CASSPEGRENRETQYF

abundance: NA
len: 15
d_gene: TRBD1
v_gene: TRBV9
j_gene: TRBJ2-7
CDR3nt: TGTGCCAGCAGCGTAGGACCCGGACAGGGGGCTTCGCAGTACTTC
CDR3aa: CASSVGPGQGASQYF

abundance: NA
len: 13
d_gene: TRBD2
v_gene: TRBV30
j_gene: TRBJ2-1
CDR3nt: TGTGCCACTAGGGAGGGGACCTACAATGAGCAGTTCTTC
CDR3aa: CATREGTYNEQFF

abundance: NA
len: 13
d_gene: NA
v_gene: TRBV15
j_gene: TRBJ1-4
CDR3nt: TGTGCCACCAGCAGAGCCTCGGGTGAAAAACTGTTTTTT
CDR3aa: CATSRASGEKLFF

abundance: NA
len: 16
d_gene: NA
v_gene: TRBV4-3
j_gene: TRBJ2-1
CDR3nt: TGCGCCAGCAGCCAAGACAGGGGAAGGGAGATAAATGAGCAGTTCTTC
CDR3aa: CASSQDRGREINEQFF

abundance: NA
len: 16
d_gene: TRBD2
v_gene: TRBV27
j_gene: TRBJ2-3
CDR3nt: TGTGCCAGCGGGCTTAGCGGGAACAGTGGCACAGATACGCAGTATTTT
CDR3aa: CASGLSGNSGTDTQYF

abundance: NA
len: 15
d_gene: NA
v_gene: TRBV11-3
j_gene: TRBJ2-7
CDR3nt: TGTGCCAGCAGCTGCCCCCTGGGAGCGGCCTACGAGCAGTACTTC
CDR3aa: CASSCPLGAAYEQYF

abundance: NA
len: 14
d_gene: NA
v_gene: TRBV30
j_gene: TRBJ1-5
CDR3nt: TGTGCCTGGAATCCATCCCCTAGCAATCAGCCCCAGCATTTT
CDR3aa: CAWNPSPSNQPQHF

abundance: NA
len: 15
d_gene: TRBD1
v_gene: TRBV4-3
j_gene: TRBJ2-7
CDR3nt: TGCGCCAGCAGCCTCGCTACAGGGGGCCTTTACGAGCAGTACTTC
CDR3aa: CASSLATGGLYEQYF

abundance: NA
len: 18
d_gene: TRBD2
v_gene: TRBV7-7
j_gene: TRBJ2-1
CDR3nt: TGTGCTAGCAGCTTAGGGGGACAGACTAGCGGGATAAGGAGTGAGCAGTTCTTC
CDR3aa: CASSLGGQTSGIRSEQFF

abundance: NA
len: 13
d_gene: NA
v_gene: TRBV4-2
j_gene: TRBJ2-1
CDR3nt: TGTGCCAGCAGCCAAAGAGGGCACGATGAGCAGTTCTTC
CDR3aa: CASSQRGHDEQFF

abundance: NA
len: 14
d_gene: TRBD1
v_gene: TRBV5-6
j_gene: TRBJ2-7
CDR3nt: TGTGCCAGCAGCTCCAGGGGGCCGGTGTACGAGCAGTACTTC
CDR3aa: CASSSRGPVYEQYF

abundance: NA
len: 14
d_gene: NA
v_gene: TRBV5-1
j_gene: TRBJ2-5
CDR3nt: TGCGCCAGCAGCCTTGATCCGGGGAGAGAGACCCAGTACTTC
CDR3aa: CASSLDPGRETQYF

abundance: NA
len: 15
d_gene: TRBD2
v_gene: TRBV4-2
j_gene: TRBJ2-2
CDR3nt: TGTGCCAGCAGCCAAGGTGGGAGGGTCACCGGGGAGCTGTTTTTT
CDR3aa: CASSQGGRVTGELFF

abundance: NA
len: 14
d_gene: NA
v_gene: TRBV6-5
j_gene: TRBJ1-2
CDR3nt: TGTGCCAGCAGTCCGCGAGGAGGGGACTATGGCTACACCTTC
CDR3aa: CASSPRGGDYGYTF

abundance: NA
len: 17
d_gene: TRBD2
v_gene: TRBV10-3
j_gene: TRBJ2-1
CDR3nt: TGTGCCATCAGTGAGTCTGGAGTAGCGGGCGCCTACAATGAGCAGTTCTTC
CDR3aa: CAISESGVAGAYNEQFF